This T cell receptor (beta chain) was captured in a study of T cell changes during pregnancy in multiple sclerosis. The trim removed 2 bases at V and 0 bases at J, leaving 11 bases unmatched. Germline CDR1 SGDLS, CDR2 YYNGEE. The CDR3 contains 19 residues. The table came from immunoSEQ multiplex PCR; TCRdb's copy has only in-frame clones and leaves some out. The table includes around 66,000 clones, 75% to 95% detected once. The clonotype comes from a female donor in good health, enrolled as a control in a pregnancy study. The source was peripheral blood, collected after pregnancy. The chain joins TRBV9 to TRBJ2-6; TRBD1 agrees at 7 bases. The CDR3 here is CASSVTPGTDSSGANVLTF. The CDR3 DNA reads TGTGCCAGCAGCGTGACCCCCGGGACAGACAGCTCTGGGGCCAACGTCCTGACTTTC.